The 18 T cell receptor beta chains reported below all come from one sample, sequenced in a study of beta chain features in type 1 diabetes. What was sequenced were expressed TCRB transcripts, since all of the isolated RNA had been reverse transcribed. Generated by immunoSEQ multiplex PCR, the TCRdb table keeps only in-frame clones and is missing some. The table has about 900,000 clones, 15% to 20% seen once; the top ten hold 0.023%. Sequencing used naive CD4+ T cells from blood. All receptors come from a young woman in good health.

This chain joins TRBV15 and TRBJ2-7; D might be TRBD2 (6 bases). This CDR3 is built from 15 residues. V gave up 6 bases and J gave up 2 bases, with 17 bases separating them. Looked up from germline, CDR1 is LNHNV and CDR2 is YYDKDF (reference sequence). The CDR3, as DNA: TGTGCCACCAGGTGGACTAAGAGGGGAACCTACGAGCAGTACTTC. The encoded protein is CATRWTKRGTYEQYF. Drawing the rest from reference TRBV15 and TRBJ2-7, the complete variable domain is DAMVIQNPRYQVTQFGKPVTLSCSQTLNHNVMYWYQQKSSQAPKLLFHYYDKDFNNEADTPDNFQSRRPNTSFCFLDIRSPGLGDTAMYLCATRWTKRGTYEQYFGPGTRLTVT.

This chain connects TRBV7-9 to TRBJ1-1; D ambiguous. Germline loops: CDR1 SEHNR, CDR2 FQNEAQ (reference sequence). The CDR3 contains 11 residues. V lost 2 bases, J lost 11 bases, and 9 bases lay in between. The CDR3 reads CASSLSTVAFF. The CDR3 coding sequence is TGTGCCAGCAGCTTAAGTACAGTCGCTTTCTTT.

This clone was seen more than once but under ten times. CDR3 coding DNA: TGCAGCGTTGCTTCGCTGGGGGGAGGGTCCCTCTATAGGACCCAGTACTTC. This sequence encodes CSVASLGGGSLYRTQYF. The chain recombines TRBV29-1 with TRBJ2-5; 7 positions agree with TRBD2. This CDR3 has 17 residues. Germline V CDR1 and CDR2: SQVTM, ANQGSEA. The V segment lost 4 bases and the J segment 7 bases; nucleotides outside the gene matches: 21. Drawing the rest from reference TRBV29-1 and TRBJ2-5, the complete variable domain is SAVISQKPSRDICQRGTSLTIQCQVDSQVTMMFWYRQQPGQSLTLIATANQGSEATYESGFVIDKFPISRPNLTFSTLTVSNMSPEDSSIYLCSVASLGGGSLYRTQYFGPGTRLLVL.

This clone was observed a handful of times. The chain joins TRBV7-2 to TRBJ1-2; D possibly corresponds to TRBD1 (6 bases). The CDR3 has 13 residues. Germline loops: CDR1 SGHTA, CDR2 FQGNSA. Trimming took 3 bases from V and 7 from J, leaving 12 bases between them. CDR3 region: CASSFNNRVGYTF. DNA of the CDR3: TGTGCCAGCAGCTTCAATAACAGGGTTGGCTACACCTTC.

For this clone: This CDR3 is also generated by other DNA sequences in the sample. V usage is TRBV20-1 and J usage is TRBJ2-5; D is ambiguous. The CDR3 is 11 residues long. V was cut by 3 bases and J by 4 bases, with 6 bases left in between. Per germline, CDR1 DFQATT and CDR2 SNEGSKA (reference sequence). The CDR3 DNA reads TGCAGTGCTAGCCCTCGAGAGACCCAGTACTTC. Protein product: CSASPRETQYF.

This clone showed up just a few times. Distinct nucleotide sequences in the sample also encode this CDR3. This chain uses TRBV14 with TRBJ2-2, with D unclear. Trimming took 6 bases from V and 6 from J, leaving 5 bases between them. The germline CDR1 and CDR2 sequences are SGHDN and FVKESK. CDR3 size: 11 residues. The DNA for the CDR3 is TGTGCCAGCAGTAGGGCCGGGGAGCTGTTTTTT. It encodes CASSRAGELFF.

The DNA of the CDR3 is TGCAGCACATCGGGAGCTTATAACTATGGCTACACCTTC. This codes for CSTSGAYNYGYTF. The gene calls are TRBV29-1 and TRBJ1-2; D unclear. V was pared by 8 bases and J by 1 base, with 14 bases between. The CDR3 has 13 residues. Germline V gives CDR1 SQVTM, CDR2 ANQGSEA.

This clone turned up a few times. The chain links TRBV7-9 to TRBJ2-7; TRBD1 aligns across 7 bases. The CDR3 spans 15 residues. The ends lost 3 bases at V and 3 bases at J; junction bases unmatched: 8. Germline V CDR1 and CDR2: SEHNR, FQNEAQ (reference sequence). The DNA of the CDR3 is TGTGCCAGCAGCTTTTCACGGGACAGCCACTACGAGCAGTACTTC. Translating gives CASSFSRDSHYEQYF.

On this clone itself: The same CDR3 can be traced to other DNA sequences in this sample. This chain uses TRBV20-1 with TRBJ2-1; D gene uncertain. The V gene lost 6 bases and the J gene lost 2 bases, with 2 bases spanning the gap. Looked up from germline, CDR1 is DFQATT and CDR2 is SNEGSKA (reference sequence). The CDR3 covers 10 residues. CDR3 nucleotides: TGCAGTGCCACCTACAATGAGCAGTTCTTC. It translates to CSATYNEQFF.

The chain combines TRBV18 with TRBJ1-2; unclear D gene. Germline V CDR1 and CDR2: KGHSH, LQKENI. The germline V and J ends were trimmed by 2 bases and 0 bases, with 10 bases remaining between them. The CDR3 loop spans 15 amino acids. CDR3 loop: CASSPSAHANYGYTF. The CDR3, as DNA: TGTGCCAGCTCACCATCGGCACACGCTAACTATGGCTACACCTTC.

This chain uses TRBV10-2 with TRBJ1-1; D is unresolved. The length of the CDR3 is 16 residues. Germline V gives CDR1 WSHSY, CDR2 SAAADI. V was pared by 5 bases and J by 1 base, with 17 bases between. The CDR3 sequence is CASSRFRDRWNTEAFF. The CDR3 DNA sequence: TGCGCCAGCAGTCGATTTAGGGATAGGTGGAACACTGAAGCTTTCTTT.

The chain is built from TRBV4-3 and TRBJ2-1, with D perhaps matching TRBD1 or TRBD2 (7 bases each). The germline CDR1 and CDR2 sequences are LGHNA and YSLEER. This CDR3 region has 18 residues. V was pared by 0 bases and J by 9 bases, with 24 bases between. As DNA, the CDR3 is TGCGCCAGCAGCCAAGATGGGAGGGGGCGTCTCATTGGTGCTGAGCAGTTCTTC. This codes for CASSQDGRGRLIGAEQFF.

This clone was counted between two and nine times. The CDR3 here is CASMGLAGYHEQYF. For the CDR3, the DNA is TGTGCCAGCATGGGACTAGCGGGATACCACGAGCAGTACTTC. This chain uses TRBV28 with TRBJ2-7, with 13 nucleotides matching TRBD2. Germline-derived CDR1 and CDR2 are MDHEN and SYDVKM. J lost 5 bases, V lost 7 bases, and 5 bases had no gene match. This CDR3 is built from 14 residues.

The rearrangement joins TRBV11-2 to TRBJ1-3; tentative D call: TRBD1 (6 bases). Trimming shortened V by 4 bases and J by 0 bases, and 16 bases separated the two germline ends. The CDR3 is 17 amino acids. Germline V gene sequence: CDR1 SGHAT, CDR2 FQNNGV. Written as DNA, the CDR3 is TGTGCCAGCAGCTCCTTGAGGGGAGGGGGCTCTGGAAACACCATATATTTT. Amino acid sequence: CASSSLRGGGSGNTIYF.

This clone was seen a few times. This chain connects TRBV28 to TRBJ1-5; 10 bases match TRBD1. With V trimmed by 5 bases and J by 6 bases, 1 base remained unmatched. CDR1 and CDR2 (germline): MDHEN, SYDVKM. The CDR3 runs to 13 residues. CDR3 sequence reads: CASSDRGLQPQHF. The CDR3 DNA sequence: TGTGCCAGCAGTGACAGGGGGCTTCAGCCCCAGCATTTT.

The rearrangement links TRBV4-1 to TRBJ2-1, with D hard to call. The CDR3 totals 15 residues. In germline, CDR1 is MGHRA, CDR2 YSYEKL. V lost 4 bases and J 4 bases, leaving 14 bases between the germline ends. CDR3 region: CASSRGQEGYNEQFF. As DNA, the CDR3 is TGCGCCAGCAGCCGGGGTCAAGAAGGGTACAATGAGCAGTTCTTC.

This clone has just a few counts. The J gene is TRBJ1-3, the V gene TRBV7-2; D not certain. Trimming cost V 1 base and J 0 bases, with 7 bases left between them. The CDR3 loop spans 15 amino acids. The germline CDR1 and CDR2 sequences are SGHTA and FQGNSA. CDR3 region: CASSLGYGSGNTIYF. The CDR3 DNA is TGTGCCAGCAGCTTAGGGTACGGCTCTGGAAACACCATATATTTT.

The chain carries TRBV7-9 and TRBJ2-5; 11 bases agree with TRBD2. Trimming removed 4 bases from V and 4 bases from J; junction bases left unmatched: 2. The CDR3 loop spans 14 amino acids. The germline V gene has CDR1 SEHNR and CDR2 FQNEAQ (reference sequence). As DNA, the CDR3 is TGTGCCAGCAGCTACACTAGCGGGAGAGAGACCCAGTACTTC. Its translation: CASSYTSGRETQYF.